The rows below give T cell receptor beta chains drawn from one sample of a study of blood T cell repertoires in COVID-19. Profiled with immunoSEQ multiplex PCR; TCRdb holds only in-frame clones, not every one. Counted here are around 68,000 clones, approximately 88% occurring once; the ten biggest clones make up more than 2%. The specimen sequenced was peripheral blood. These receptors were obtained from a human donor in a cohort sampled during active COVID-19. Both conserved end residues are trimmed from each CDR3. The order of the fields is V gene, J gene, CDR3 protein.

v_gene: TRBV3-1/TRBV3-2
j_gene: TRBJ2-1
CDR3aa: ASSWREGREQF

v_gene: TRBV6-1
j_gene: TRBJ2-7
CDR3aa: ASSDRDEQY

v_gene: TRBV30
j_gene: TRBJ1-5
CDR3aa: ANMGGEGHATIKPQH

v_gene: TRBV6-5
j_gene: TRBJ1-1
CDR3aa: ASDRGGAHRTEAF

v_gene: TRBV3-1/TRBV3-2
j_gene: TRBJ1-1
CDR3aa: ASSRTGDWDTEAF

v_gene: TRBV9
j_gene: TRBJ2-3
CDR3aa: ASSVGSGGYSRY

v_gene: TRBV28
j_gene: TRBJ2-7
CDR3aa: ASSLGGSGSYEQY

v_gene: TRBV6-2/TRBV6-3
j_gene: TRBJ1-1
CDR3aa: ASSFAGGGTEAF

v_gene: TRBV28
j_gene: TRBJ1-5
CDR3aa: ASSPLNQPQH

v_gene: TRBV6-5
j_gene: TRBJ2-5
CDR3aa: ASSNSGGDQETQY

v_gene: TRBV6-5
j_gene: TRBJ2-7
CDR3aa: ASSYTQQGSYEQY

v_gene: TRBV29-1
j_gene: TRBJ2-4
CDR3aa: SVENQGLGGTLAKNIQY

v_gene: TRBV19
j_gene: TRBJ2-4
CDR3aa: ASRLNRGAKNIQY

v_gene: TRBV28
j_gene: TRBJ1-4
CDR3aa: ASSLSPTGGVHEKLF

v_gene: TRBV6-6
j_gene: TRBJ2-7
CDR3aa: ASRLAGTVSYEQY

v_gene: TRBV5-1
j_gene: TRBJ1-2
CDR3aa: ASSLEDRVSYGYT

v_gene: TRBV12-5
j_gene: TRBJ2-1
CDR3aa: ASGGDRGPYNEQF

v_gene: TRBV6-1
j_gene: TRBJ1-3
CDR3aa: ASSEIGGSGNTIY

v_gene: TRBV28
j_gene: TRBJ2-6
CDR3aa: ASTIDSGANVLT

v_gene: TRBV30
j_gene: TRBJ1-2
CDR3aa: ACNRGHGYT